The rows below give T cell receptor beta chains drawn from one sample of a study of blood T cell repertoires in COVID-19. Produced via immunoSEQ multiplex PCR; TCRdb's table is partial and in-frame only. The table records roughly 59,000 clones, almost 80% of them present only once. The sequenced sample was peripheral blood. The receptors shown here come from an older man with acute or convalescent COVID-19. CDR3s include the opening cysteine and the closing phenylalanine or tryptophan. The order of the fields is CDR3 DNA, CDR3 protein, V gene, J gene, D gene, clone size. D genes are given only for firm matches. Clone size is shown for a subset of rows, as once, few, many or a class of expanded clone.

DNA: TGTGCTAGCAGCTTGACAGGGGACGGTACGCAGTATTTT; CDR3: CASSLTGDGTQYF; V: TRBV7-7; J: TRBJ2-3; D: TRBD1; size: NA
DNA: TGTGCCAGCAGCCACTACGGGACAGGGACGGGAGAGCAGTACTTC; CDR3: CASSHYGTGTGEQYF; V: TRBV3-1/TRBV3-2; J: TRBJ2-7; D: TRBD1; size: NA
DNA: TGTGCCAGCAGCTCATCTTCGGGAGTCTCGCTACAGGAAAAACTGTTTTTT; CDR3: CASSSSSGVSLQEKLFF; V: TRBV7-8; J: TRBJ1-4; D: NA; size: NA
DNA: TGTGCCAGCAGCTTGGTTCGGGGAGGGGACTATGGCTACACCTTC; CDR3: CASSLVRGGDYGYTF; V: TRBV5-4; J: TRBJ1-2; D: NA; size: NA
DNA: TGTGCCAGCCGTCGCGGGACCACCGGGGAGCTGTTTTTT; CDR3: CASRRGTTGELFF; V: TRBV27; J: TRBJ2-2; D: NA; size: NA
DNA: TGTGCCAGCAGTGGACAGGGAGCGTTAACTAATTCACCCCTCCACTTT; CDR3: CASSGQGALTNSPLHF; V: TRBV27; J: TRBJ1-6; D: TRBD1; size: few
DNA: TGTGCCAGCAGCCAACTTAGCGGGGGGAAAGAGACCCAGTACTTC; CDR3: CASSQLSGGKETQYF; V: TRBV14; J: TRBJ2-5; D: TRBD2; size: NA
DNA: TGCGCCAGCAGTGCAGCTTACGGGACTAGCGGGGGGCCCTTAGGCCGCTCCTACAATGAGCAGTTCTTC; CDR3: CASSAAYGTSGGPLGRSYNEQFF; V: TRBV10-2; J: TRBJ2-1; D: TRBD2; size: NA
DNA: TGTGCCAGCAGTGACCCAACGCAGGGGGGGAACACTGAAGCTTTCTTT; CDR3: CASSDPTQGGNTEAFF; V: TRBV6-1; J: TRBJ1-1; D: TRBD1; size: NA
DNA: TGTGCCAGCAGCTTAAAAGGGGGCGGGTACACCGGGGAGCTGTTTTTT; CDR3: CASSLKGGGYTGELFF; V: TRBV7-6; J: TRBJ2-2; D: TRBD1; size: NA
DNA: TGTGCCAGCAGTTACCCCGAGTCCTACGAGCAGTACTTC; CDR3: CASSYPESYEQYF; V: TRBV6-5; J: TRBJ2-7; D: NA; size: NA
DNA: TGTGCCAGCAGCTTGATGACTTTCACAGATACGCAGTATTTT; CDR3: CASSLMTFTDTQYF; V: TRBV5-4; J: TRBJ2-3; D: NA; size: NA
DNA: TGTGCCTGGAGGGACCGGACAGGGGGCGCTTATTCACCCCTCCACTTT; CDR3: CAWRDRTGGAYSPLHF; V: TRBV30; J: TRBJ1-6; D: TRBD1; size: NA
DNA: TGTGCCAGCAGCCCAGGGCCGACAGATACGCAGTATTTT; CDR3: CASSPGPTDTQYF; V: TRBV7-2; J: TRBJ2-3; D: NA; size: NA
DNA: TGTGCCAGCAGCCCGATCGGGTCTGGGGCCTCCAGCACCGGGGAGCTGTTTTTT; CDR3: CASSPIGSGASSTGELFF; V: TRBV7-8; J: TRBJ2-2; D: NA; size: NA
DNA: TGTGCCAGTAGTATCGCGAAGGGGGATTCACCCCTCCACTTT; CDR3: CASSIAKGDSPLHF; V: TRBV19; J: TRBJ1-6; D: NA; size: NA
DNA: TGCGCCAGCAGCCAAGCCGGGACAGGGGAAGGACAGCCCCAGCATTTT; CDR3: CASSQAGTGEGQPQHF; V: TRBV4-1; J: TRBJ1-5; D: TRBD1; size: NA
DNA: TGTGCCAGCAGTGAGGACAGTAGCTCCTACAATGAGCAGTTCTTC; CDR3: CASSEDSSSYNEQFF; V: TRBV2; J: TRBJ2-1; D: NA; size: once
DNA: TGCGCCAGCAGCCAATGGCTTAGGACTTCTGGAAACACCATATATTTT; CDR3: CASSQWLRTSGNTIYF; V: TRBV5-1; J: TRBJ1-3; D: NA; size: NA
DNA: TGTGCCAGCAGCTTGGTTCCTCTAGCGGGAGGGTTCGGGGAGCTGTTTTTT; CDR3: CASSLVPLAGGFGELFF; V: TRBV5-4; J: TRBJ2-2; D: TRBD2; size: NA
DNA: TGTGCCAGCAGCTTAGGCCTAGCGGGAGGCACAGATACGCAGTATTTT; CDR3: CASSLGLAGGTDTQYF; V: TRBV7-2; J: TRBJ2-3; D: TRBD2; size: NA
DNA: TGTGCCAGCAGCTGGCTGGGGACAGCTAACACCGGGGAGCTGTTTTTT; CDR3: CASSWLGTANTGELFF; V: TRBV7-3; J: TRBJ2-2; D: TRBD1; size: few
DNA: TGTGCCAGTAGTCCGGGACAGGCAACTAATGAAAAACTGTTTTTT; CDR3: CASSPGQATNEKLFF; V: TRBV19; J: TRBJ1-4; D: TRBD1; size: few
DNA: TGTGCCAGCAGCCAAGGGTTATCGGGGGGAAACAATGAGCAGTTCTTC; CDR3: CASSQGLSGGNNEQFF; V: TRBV3-1/TRBV3-2; J: TRBJ2-1; D: TRBD2; size: NA
DNA: TGTGCCAGCAGTTTAAAGGCCCAGCGGGAGTTCTACAATGAGCAGTTCTTC; CDR3: CASSLKAQREFYNEQFF; V: TRBV27; J: TRBJ2-1; D: TRBD2; size: NA
DNA: TGTGCCAGCAGCCCAAGGACTAGCGGGATTTTTTACGAGCAGTACTTC; CDR3: CASSPRTSGIFYEQYF; V: TRBV11-2; J: TRBJ2-7; D: TRBD2; size: few
DNA: TGTGCCAGCAGTTCCCCTAGTGAGGGTAACACTGAAGCTTTCTTT; CDR3: CASSSPSEGNTEAFF; V: TRBV28; J: TRBJ1-1; D: NA; size: NA
DNA: TGCGCCAGCAGCCAAGCCGGACAGGGTTCGTCCTACGAGCAGTACTTC; CDR3: CASSQAGQGSSYEQYF; V: TRBV4-1; J: TRBJ2-7; D: TRBD1; size: once
DNA: TGTGCCAGTAACCGCGGGACAGGGAGTTCGAGCAATCAGCCCCAGCATTTT; CDR3: CASNRGTGSSSNQPQHF; V: TRBV19; J: TRBJ1-5; D: TRBD1; size: NA
DNA: TGTGCCAGCAGTGAAGAAGGGGTGGAAGGGTCTTTGTTTTTT; CDR3: CASSEEGVEGSLFF; V: TRBV2; J: TRBJ1-4; D: NA; size: NA
DNA: TGCGCCAGCAGCGCGGGACTAGCGGGGTTCTCCGGGGAGCTGTTTTTT; CDR3: CASSAGLAGFSGELFF; V: TRBV5-1; J: TRBJ2-2; D: TRBD2; size: NA
DNA: TGTGCCAGCAGCCAACGCCCTTCAGACTACGAGCAGTACTTC; CDR3: CASSQRPSDYEQYF; V: TRBV3-1/TRBV3-2; J: TRBJ2-7; D: NA; size: NA
DNA: TGTGCCAGCAGCCCCGGGGCACTAGCGGGATTATACGAGCAGTACTTC; CDR3: CASSPGALAGLYEQYF; V: TRBV4-2; J: TRBJ2-7; D: TRBD2; size: few
DNA: TGTGCCAGCAGCTTAGAAGGGGCCCCTAAAACTGAAGCTTTCTTT; CDR3: CASSLEGAPKTEAFF; V: TRBV7-9; J: TRBJ1-1; D: NA; size: NA
DNA: TGCGCCAGCAGCCCCTCAGGGGGCGGACAGCCCCAGCATTTT; CDR3: CASSPSGGGQPQHF; V: TRBV10-2; J: TRBJ1-5; D: TRBD1; size: few
DNA: TGTGCCAGCAGCTTACAACCGGGACATCAAGAGACCCAGTACTTC; CDR3: CASSLQPGHQETQYF; V: TRBV7-2; J: TRBJ2-5; D: NA; size: NA
DNA: TGTGCCAGCAGCCAAGCAGGCGAGACCCAGTACTTC; CDR3: CASSQAGETQYF; V: TRBV3-1/TRBV3-2; J: TRBJ2-5; D: NA; size: once
DNA: TGTGCCAGTAGTATCCCAGCCAGGCTTGAAGCTTTCTTT; CDR3: CASSIPARLEAFF; V: TRBV19; J: TRBJ1-1; D: NA; size: NA
DNA: TGTGCCAGCTCACCAAGCAGCGGGGGGCGCACCGGGGAGCTGTTTTTT; CDR3: CASSPSSGGRTGELFF; V: TRBV18; J: TRBJ2-2; D: TRBD2; size: once
DNA: TGTGCCAGCAGCCCTTGGGACAGGGGAGGCGATCAGCCCCAGCATTTT; CDR3: CASSPWDRGGDQPQHF; V: TRBV7-8; J: TRBJ1-5; D: TRBD1; size: medium-sized
DNA: TGTGCCAGCTCACTAAAACAGGGGCCTGGGGGCGAGCAGTACTTC; CDR3: CASSLKQGPGGEQYF; V: TRBV18; J: TRBJ2-7; D: TRBD1; size: NA
DNA: TGTGCCAGCAGTTTGCGGGCCCCAGATACGCAGTATTTT; CDR3: CASSLRAPDTQYF; V: TRBV28; J: TRBJ2-3; D: NA; size: NA
DNA: TGTGCCAGCAGCCCGAGTACAGGGGGAAATTCACCCCTCCACTTT; CDR3: CASSPSTGGNSPLHF; V: TRBV11-3; J: TRBJ1-6; D: TRBD1; size: NA
DNA: TGTGCCAGCAGCTTAGAGGGAACAGGCCCGAGGACCGGGGAGCTGTTTTTT; CDR3: CASSLEGTGPRTGELFF; V: TRBV7-6; J: TRBJ2-2; D: NA; size: NA
DNA: TGTGCCAGCAGCCCTAGGACAGGAACGGGAACAGTCAATGAGCAGTTCTTC; CDR3: CASSPRTGTGTVNEQFF; V: TRBV5-6; J: TRBJ2-1; D: TRBD1; size: NA
DNA: TGTGCCAGCAGCGTCGGACAGGAGCTACCCTACGAGCAGTACTTC; CDR3: CASSVGQELPYEQYF; V: TRBV9; J: TRBJ2-7; D: TRBD1; size: NA
DNA: TGTGCCAGCAGTTGGATAGCGGGGGTGGGGGGGGAGCTGTTTTTT; CDR3: CASSWIAGVGGELFF; V: TRBV27; J: TRBJ2-2; D: TRBD2; size: NA
DNA: TGTGCCACCAGTGAACCGAGGACAGGGAACCCCGGGGAGCTGTTTTTT; CDR3: CATSEPRTGNPGELFF; V: TRBV24-1; J: TRBJ2-2; D: TRBD1; size: NA
DNA: TGTGCCAGCAGCTTTCCCAACTATGGCTACACCTTC; CDR3: CASSFPNYGYTF; V: TRBV12-3/TRBV12-4; J: TRBJ1-2; D: NA; size: NA
DNA: TGTGCCAGCAGCCGGACAGGGTATCAGCCCCAGCATTTT; CDR3: CASSRTGYQPQHF; V: TRBV28; J: TRBJ1-5; D: TRBD1; size: few
DNA: TGTGCCGGCGGGGTACCAAATCAGCCCCAGCATTTT; CDR3: CAGGVPNQPQHF; V: TRBV30; J: TRBJ1-5; D: NA; size: NA
DNA: TGTGCCAGCAGTCCAGAGGACTTGGGGACCCAGTACTTC; CDR3: CASSPEDLGTQYF; V: TRBV12-3/TRBV12-4; J: TRBJ2-5; D: NA; size: NA
DNA: TGTGCCAGCAGCTTAGGGACACCTAGCACAGATACGCAGTATTTT; CDR3: CASSLGTPSTDTQYF; V: TRBV7-3; J: TRBJ2-3; D: NA; size: once
DNA: TGCGCCAGCAGCTCGACAGGGAGGCGGGAGACCCAGTACTTC; CDR3: CASSSTGRRETQYF; V: TRBV5-1; J: TRBJ2-5; D: NA; size: NA
DNA: TGTGCCAGCTTGACGGGGGGAGCAGATACGCAGTATTTT; CDR3: CASLTGGADTQYF; V: TRBV5-6; J: TRBJ2-3; D: TRBD2; size: once
DNA: TGTGCAGACAGGGGGCTGGGCACTGAAGCTTTCTTT; CDR3: CADRGLGTEAFF; V: TRBV2; J: TRBJ1-1; D: TRBD1; size: NA
DNA: TGTGCCAGCAGGACTTGGACAGGGGAAGGTCAGCCCCAGCATTTT; CDR3: CASRTWTGEGQPQHF; V: TRBV6-5; J: TRBJ1-5; D: TRBD1; size: once
DNA: TGTGCCAGCAGCCCAAATCGAGGCGGGGGGGCTAACAATGAGCAGTTCTTC; CDR3: CASSPNRGGGANNEQFF; V: TRBV7-2; J: TRBJ2-1; D: TRBD2; size: NA
DNA: TGTGCCAGCAGTATACAGGGGGCTAAACACAATGAGCAGTTCTTC; CDR3: CASSIQGAKHNEQFF; V: TRBV6-4; J: TRBJ2-1; D: TRBD1; size: NA
DNA: TGTGCCATCAGTGAGACTGAGGTAGGCAATCAGCCCCAGCATTTT; CDR3: CAISETEVGNQPQHF; V: TRBV10-3; J: TRBJ1-5; D: NA; size: NA